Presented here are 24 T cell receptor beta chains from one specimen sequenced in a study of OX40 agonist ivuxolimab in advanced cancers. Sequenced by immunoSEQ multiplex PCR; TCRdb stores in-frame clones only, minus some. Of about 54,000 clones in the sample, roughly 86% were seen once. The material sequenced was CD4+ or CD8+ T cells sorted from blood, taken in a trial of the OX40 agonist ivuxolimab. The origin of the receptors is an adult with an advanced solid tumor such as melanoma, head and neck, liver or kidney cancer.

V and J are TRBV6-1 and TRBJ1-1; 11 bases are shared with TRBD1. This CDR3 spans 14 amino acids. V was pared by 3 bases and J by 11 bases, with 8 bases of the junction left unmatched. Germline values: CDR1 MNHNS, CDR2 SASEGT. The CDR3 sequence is CASSDGGTGGKAFF. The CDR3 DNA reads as TGTGCCAGCAGTGACGGCGGGACAGGGGGTAAGGCTTTCTTT.

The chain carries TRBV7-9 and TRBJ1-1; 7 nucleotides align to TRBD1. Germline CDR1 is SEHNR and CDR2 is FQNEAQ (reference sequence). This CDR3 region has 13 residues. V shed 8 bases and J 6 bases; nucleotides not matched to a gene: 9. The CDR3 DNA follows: TGTGCCAGCTCTGGAACAGACAGGGCTGAAGCTTTCTTT. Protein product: CASSGTDRAEAFF.

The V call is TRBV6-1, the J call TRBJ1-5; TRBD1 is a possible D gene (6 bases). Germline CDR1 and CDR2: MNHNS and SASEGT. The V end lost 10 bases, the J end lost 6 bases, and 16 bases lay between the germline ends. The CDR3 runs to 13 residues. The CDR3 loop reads CATSTGRTQPQHF. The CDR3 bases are TGTGCCACAAGTACAGGGCGTACTCAGCCCCAGCATTTT.

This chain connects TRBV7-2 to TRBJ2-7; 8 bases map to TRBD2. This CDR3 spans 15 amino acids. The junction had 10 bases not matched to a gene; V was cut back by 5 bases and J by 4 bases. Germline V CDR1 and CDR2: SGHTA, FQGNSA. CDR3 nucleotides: TGTGCCAGCAGCCGACAAGGGACTAGTTTATACGAGCAGTACTTC. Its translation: CASSRQGTSLYEQYF.

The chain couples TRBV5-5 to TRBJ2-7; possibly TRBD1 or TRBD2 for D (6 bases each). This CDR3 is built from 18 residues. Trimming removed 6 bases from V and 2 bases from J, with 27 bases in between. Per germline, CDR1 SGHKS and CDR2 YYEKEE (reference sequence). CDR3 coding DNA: TGTGCCAGCACCCTTCGAAGGGTGCAAAAAAGGGGGGCCTACGAGCAGTACTTC. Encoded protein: CASTLRRVQKRGAYEQYF.

The CDR3 sequence: CASSGAPEFSQPQHF. In DNA form, the CDR3 reads TGTGCCAGCAGTGGCGCCCCGGAATTTAGTCAGCCCCAGCATTTT. This sequence joins TRBV6-6 and TRBJ1-5; D is undetermined. The V end was cut by 5 bases, the J end by 6 bases, with 17 bases between. The CDR3 length is 15 residues. Germline lookup yields CDR1 MNHNY and CDR2 SVGAGI (reference sequence).

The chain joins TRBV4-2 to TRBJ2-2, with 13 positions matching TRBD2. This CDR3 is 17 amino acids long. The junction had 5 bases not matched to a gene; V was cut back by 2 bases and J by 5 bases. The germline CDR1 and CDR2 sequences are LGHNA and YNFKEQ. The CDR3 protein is CASSQTSGRAGTGELFF. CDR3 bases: TGTGCCAGCAGCCAAACTAGCGGGAGGGCCGGGACCGGGGAGCTGTTTTTT.

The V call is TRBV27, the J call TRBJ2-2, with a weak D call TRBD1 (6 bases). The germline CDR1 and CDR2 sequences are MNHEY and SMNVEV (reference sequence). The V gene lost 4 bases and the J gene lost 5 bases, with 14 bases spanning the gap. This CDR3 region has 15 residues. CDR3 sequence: CASSSYRVETGELFF. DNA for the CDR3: TGTGCCAGCAGTTCCTACAGGGTAGAAACCGGGGAGCTGTTTTTT.

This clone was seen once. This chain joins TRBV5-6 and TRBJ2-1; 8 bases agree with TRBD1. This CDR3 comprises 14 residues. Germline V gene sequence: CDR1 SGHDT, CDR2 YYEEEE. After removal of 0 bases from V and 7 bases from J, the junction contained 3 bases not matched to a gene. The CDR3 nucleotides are TGTGCCAGCAGCTTGGGACAGGGGAGTAATGAGCAGTTCTTC. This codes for CASSLGQGSNEQFF.

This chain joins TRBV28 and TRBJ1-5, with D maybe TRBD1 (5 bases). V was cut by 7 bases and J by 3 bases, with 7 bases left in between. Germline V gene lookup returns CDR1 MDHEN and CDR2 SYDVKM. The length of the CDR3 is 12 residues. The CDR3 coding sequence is TGTGCCAGCAATGGGGCCAATCAGCCCCAGCATTTT. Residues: CASNGANQPQHF.

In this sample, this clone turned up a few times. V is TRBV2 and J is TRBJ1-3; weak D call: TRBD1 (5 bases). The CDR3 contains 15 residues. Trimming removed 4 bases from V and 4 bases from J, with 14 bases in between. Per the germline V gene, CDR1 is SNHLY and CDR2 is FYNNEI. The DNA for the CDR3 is TGTGCCAGCAGTGCCACCTGGGACGGAGGAAACACCATATATTTT. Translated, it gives CASSATWDGGNTIYF.

CDR3 loop: CASARWDRPFSSYNEQFF. The CDR3 DNA follows: TGTGCCAGCGCCCGTTGGGACAGGCCTTTTAGCTCCTACAATGAGCAGTTCTTC. The chain uses TRBV7-9 and TRBJ2-1; 8 nucleotides match TRBD1. Trimming at V came to 8 bases and at J to 0 bases, leaving 15 bases not matched to a gene. CDR1 and CDR2 (germline): SEHNR, FQNEAQ (reference sequence). The CDR3 spans 18 residues.

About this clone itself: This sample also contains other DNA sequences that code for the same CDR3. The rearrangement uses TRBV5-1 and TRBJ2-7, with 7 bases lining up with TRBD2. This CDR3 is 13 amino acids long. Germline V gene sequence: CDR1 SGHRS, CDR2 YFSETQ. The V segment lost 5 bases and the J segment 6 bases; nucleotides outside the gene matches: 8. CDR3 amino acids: CASSSGSLGEQYF. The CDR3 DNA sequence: TGCGCCAGCAGTAGCGGGTCTTTGGGCGAGCAGTACTTC.

The CDR3 nucleotides read TGTGCCAGCAGCTTAGCACATAGGGAAAAACTGTTTTTT. Translating gives CASSLAHREKLFF. The rearrangement joins TRBV11-2 to TRBJ1-4; D unclear. The V end lost 1 base, the J end lost 8 bases, and 8 bases lay between the germline ends. This CDR3 has 13 amino acids. Germline CDR1 SGHAT, CDR2 FQNNGV.

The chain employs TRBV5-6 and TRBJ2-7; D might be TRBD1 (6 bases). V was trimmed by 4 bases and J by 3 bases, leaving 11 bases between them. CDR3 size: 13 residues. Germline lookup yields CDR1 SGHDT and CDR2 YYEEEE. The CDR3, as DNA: TGTGCCAGCAGCAAAGACAGGCTCTACGAGCAGTACTTC. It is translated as CASSKDRLYEQYF.

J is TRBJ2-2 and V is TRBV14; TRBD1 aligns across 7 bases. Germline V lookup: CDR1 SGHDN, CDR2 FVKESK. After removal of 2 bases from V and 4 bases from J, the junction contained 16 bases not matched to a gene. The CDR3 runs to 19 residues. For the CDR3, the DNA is TGTGCCAGCAGCCAACGACCTGGCCACAGGGGAACTAGCACCGGGGAGCTGTTTTTT. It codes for CASSQRPGHRGTSTGELFF. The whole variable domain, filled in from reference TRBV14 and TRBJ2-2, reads EAGVTQFPSHSVIEKGQTVTLRCDPISGHDNLYWYRRVMGKEIKFLLHFVKESKQDESGMPNNRFLAERTGGTYSTLKVQPAELEDSGVYFCASSQRPGHRGTSTGELFFGEGSRLTVL.

Here the CDR3 reads CASSRPGRPYNEQFF. CDR3 nucleotide sequence: TGTGCCAGTAGCCGCCCGGGGCGCCCCTACAATGAGCAGTTCTTC. The chain has TRBV19 and TRBJ2-1; D is perhaps TRBD1 or TRBD2 (5 bases each). Germline V CDR1 and CDR2: LNHDA, SQIVND (reference sequence). This CDR3 contains 15 residues. V lost 6 bases and J 2 bases, leaving 14 bases between the germline ends.

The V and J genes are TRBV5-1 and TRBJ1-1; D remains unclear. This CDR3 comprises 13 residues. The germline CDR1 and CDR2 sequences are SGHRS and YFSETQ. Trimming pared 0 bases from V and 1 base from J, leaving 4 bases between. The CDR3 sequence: CASSLDRNTEAFF. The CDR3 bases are TGCGCCAGCAGCTTGGATAGGAACACTGAAGCTTTCTTT.

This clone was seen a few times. The CDR3 DNA follows: TGTGCCAGCCAACGGGGGGCGAGAGACAATGAGCAGTTCTTC. This gives the protein CASQRGARDNEQFF. The chain has TRBV9 and TRBJ2-1, with D possibly being TRBD2 (7 bases). Germline V gene data show CDR1 as SGDLS and CDR2 as YYNGEE. The CDR3 is 14 amino acids. V lost 7 bases and J lost 5, with 16 bases in between.

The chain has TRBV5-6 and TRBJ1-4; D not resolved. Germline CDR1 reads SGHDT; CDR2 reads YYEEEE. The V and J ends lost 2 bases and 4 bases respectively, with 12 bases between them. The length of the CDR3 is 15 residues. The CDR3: CASSFDTGGNEKLFF. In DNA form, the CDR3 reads TGTGCCAGCAGCTTTGATACGGGAGGTAATGAAAAACTGTTTTTT.

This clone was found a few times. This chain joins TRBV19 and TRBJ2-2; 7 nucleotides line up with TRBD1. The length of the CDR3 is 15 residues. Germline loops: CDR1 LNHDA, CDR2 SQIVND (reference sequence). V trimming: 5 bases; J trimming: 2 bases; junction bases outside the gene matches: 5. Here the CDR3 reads CASSEGTVNTGELFF. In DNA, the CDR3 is TGTGCCAGTAGTGAAGGGACAGTCAACACCGGGGAGCTGTTTTTT.

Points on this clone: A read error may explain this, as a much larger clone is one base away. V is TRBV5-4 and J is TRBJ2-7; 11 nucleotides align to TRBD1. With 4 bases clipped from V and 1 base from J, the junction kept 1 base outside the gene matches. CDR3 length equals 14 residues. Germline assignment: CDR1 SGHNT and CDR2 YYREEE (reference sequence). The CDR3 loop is CASSRDRGSYEQYF. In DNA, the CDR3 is TGTGCCAGCAGCCGGGACAGGGGGTCCTACGAGCAGTACTTC.

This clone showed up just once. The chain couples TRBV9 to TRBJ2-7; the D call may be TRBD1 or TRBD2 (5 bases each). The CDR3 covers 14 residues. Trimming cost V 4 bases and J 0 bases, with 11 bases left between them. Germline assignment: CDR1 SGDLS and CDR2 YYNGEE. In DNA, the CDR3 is TGTGCCAGCAGCATCGGGACCAGCTCCTACGAGCAGTACTTC. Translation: CASSIGTSSYEQYF.

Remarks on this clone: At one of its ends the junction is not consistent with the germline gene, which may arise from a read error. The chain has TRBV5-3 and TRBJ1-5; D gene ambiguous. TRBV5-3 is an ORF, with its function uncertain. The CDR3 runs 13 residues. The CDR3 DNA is TGTGCCAGCAGCTTGGCGGTGGGGCAGCCCCAGCATTTT. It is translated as CASSLAVGQPQHF.